Listed here are 23 T cell receptor beta chains from one sample, sequenced in a study of shared T cell receptors in the human thymus. TCRdb's table, derived via immunoSEQ multiplex PCR, lists solely in-frame clones and lacks some. The sample consists of some 700,000 clones, roughly 88% of them appearing once. These data were also reused for a study on human thymus T cells.

The sample taken for sequencing was thymocytes. Receptors were obtained from a girl less than two years old with a congenital heart defect.

The rearrangement joins TRBV13 to TRBJ1-6, with 7 bases lining up with TRBD1. The CDR3 length is 16 residues. V trimming: 4 bases; J trimming: 7 bases; junction bases outside the gene matches: 10. The germline CDR1 and CDR2 sequences are PRHDT and FYEKMQ (reference sequence). The DNA for the CDR3 is TGTGCCAGCAGCTCGAAACCCGGGACAGACAATTCACCCCTCCACTTT. It encodes CASSSKPGTDNSPLHF.

The V gene is TRBV19, the J gene TRBJ1-1; D may be TRBD1 (6 bases). This CDR3 spans 14 amino acids. CDR1 is LNHDA and CDR2 is SQIVND in the germline V gene (reference sequence). V lost 3 bases, J lost 6 bases, and 14 bases lay in between. As DNA, the CDR3 is TGTGCCAGTAGTATGGGAGGGGGGGAGGCTGAAGCTTTCTTT. This translates into CASSMGGGEAEAFF.

Points on this clone: The junction and the germline gene differ at one end; a read error may be behind it. The J gene is TRBJ1-1, the V gene TRBV7-7; no definite D call. This CDR3 has 13 amino acids. Germline assignment: CDR1 SSHAT and CDR2 FNYEAQ (reference sequence). DNA for the CDR3: TGTGCTAGCAGCCCCCTCGGGGACACTGAAGCTTTCTTT. Encoded protein: CASSPLGDTEAFF.

This chain links TRBV2 with TRBJ2-5; D is possibly TRBD2 (7 bases). This CDR3 comprises 17 residues. Germline V gives CDR1 SNHLY, CDR2 FYNNEI. V was trimmed by 10 bases and J by 3 bases, leaving 27 bases between them. CDR3 sequence (DNA): TGTGCCACACCGAGCCAGCGGGACAAATACCAAAAAGAGACCCAGTACTTC. Translation: CATPSQRDKYQKETQYF. Together with reference TRBV2 and TRBJ2-5, the CDR3 gives the full variable domain: EPEVTQTPSHQVTQMGQEVILRCVPISNHLYFYWYRQILGQKVEFLVSFYNNEISEKSEIFDDQFSVERPDGSNFTLKIRSTKLEDSAMYFCATPSQRDKYQKETQYFGPGTRLLVL.

The rearrangement uses TRBV4-3 and TRBJ1-6, with TRBD1 matching over 10 bases. CDR3 length: 21 residues. J was trimmed by 2 bases and V by 0 bases; bases with no gene match: 13. Germline V gene sequence: CDR1 LGHNA, CDR2 YSLEER. Here the CDR3 reads CASSQDFDRGPPETYNSPLHF. The CDR3 bases are TGCGCCAGCAGCCAAGATTTCGACAGGGGGCCCCCTGAAACCTATAATTCACCCCTCCACTTT.

J is TRBJ2-5 and V is TRBV28; 8 nucleotides match TRBD2. Germline loops: CDR1 MDHEN, CDR2 SYDVKM. The V and J ends lost 3 bases and 3 bases, in that order; junction bases with no gene match: 6. The CDR3 is 15 residues long. CDR3 protein: CASSFLLLAEETQYF. The CDR3 DNA sequence: TGTGCCAGCAGTTTTCTGTTACTAGCGGAAGAGACCCAGTACTTC.

CDR3 residues: CASMSETQYF. Here the CDR3 DNA reads TGTGCCAGCATGTCGGAGACCCAGTACTTC. The chain couples TRBV2 to TRBJ2-5, with D unresolved. Trimming took off 7 bases at V and 5 bases at J, with 5 bases between the two ends. Germline lookup yields CDR1 SNHLY and CDR2 FYNNEI. The CDR3 runs 10 residues.

V gene TRBV5-1 combines with J gene TRBJ1-2; 8 nucleotides agree with TRBD1. With V trimmed by 4 bases and J by 7 bases, 15 bases remained unmatched. CDR1 is SGHRS and CDR2 is YFSETQ in the germline V gene. The CDR3 extends over 16 amino acids. This CDR3 reads CASSPGRGPVGLGYTF. In nucleotides, the CDR3 is TGCGCCAGCAGCCCGGGCAGGGGGCCTGTCGGTCTTGGCTACACCTTC.

The chain is built from TRBV7-6 and TRBJ2-7; D not certain. The CDR3 totals 13 residues. Germline V lookup: CDR1 SGHVS, CDR2 FNYEAQ. Trimming took 1 base from V and 5 from J, leaving 9 bases between them. CDR3: CASSLGRGDEQYF. CDR3 sequence (DNA): TGTGCCAGCAGCTTAGGTCGCGGAGACGAGCAGTACTTC.

This sequence joins TRBV5-8 and TRBJ1-5; D unresolved. The ends were cut back, 5 bases at V and 0 bases at J, with 9 bases in the middle. CDR1 is SGHTS, CDR2 YDEGEE, per germline. The CDR3 runs to 14 residues. CDR3 nucleotide sequence: TGTGCCAGCAGTGAGGGTTATAGCAATCAGCCCCAGCATTTT. Translating gives CASSEGYSNQPQHF.

The chain joins TRBV27 to TRBJ2-7; D not certain. The CDR3 spans 12 residues. CDR1 and CDR2 (germline): MNHEY, SMNVEV (reference sequence). The V and J ends lost 7 bases and 6 bases respectively, with 13 bases between them. In DNA, the CDR3 is TGTGCCAGCACCAGCGTGGAGAGCGAGCAGTACTTC. Its translation is CASTSVESEQYF.

The chain links TRBV5-4 to TRBJ2-3; D possibly corresponds to TRBD2 (6 bases). Germline CDR1 reads SGHNT; CDR2 reads YYREEE (reference sequence). The CDR3 length is 15 residues. Trimming stripped 5 bases from V and 2 bases from J, with 15 bases between. Here the CDR3 DNA reads TGTGCCAGCAGACGACTAGTGGGGCACACAGATACGCAGTATTTT. Translated: CASRRLVGHTDTQYF.

V and J are TRBV27 and TRBJ1-1; a weak D match, TRBD1 (6 bases). The CDR3 covers 16 residues. V lost 6 bases, J lost 3 bases, and 20 bases lay in between. Per germline, CDR1 MNHEY and CDR2 SMNVEV (reference sequence). The CDR3 region has the DNA TGTGCCAGCAGCCCGGGGGGCGGGTTCGGGGACACTGAAGCTTTCTTT. This translates into CASSPGGGFGDTEAFF.

CDR3 sequence: CASSSYTGSHTGELFF. In DNA form, the CDR3 reads TGTGCCAGCAGCTCTTATACAGGGTCGCACACCGGGGAGCTGTTTTTT. This sequence joins TRBV7-3 and TRBJ2-2; tentative D call: TRBD1 (6 bases). Trimming left V 4 bases short and J 3 bases short, with 15 bases between. Germline V gene lookup returns CDR1 SGHTA and CDR2 FQGTGA. CDR3 length equals 16 residues.

The rearrangement uses TRBV5-1 and TRBJ2-2; 10 bases align to TRBD2. The germline gives CDR1 SGHRS, CDR2 YFSETQ. The CDR3 length is 20 residues. Unmatched junction bases numbered 19, after V lost 4 bases and J lost 4 bases. Here the CDR3 DNA reads TGCGCCAGCAGCCCTCGCGTGGGATTAAAGCGGGGGGGTTTCACCGGGGAGCTGTTTTTT. Its translation is CASSPRVGLKRGGFTGELFF.

The chain has TRBV5-1 and TRBJ2-7, with a tentative D call TRBD1 (5 bases). Germline CDR1 and CDR2: SGHRS and YFSETQ. The V end was cut by 4 bases, the J end by 4 bases, with 24 bases between. This CDR3 is 17 amino acids long. The CDR3 sequence: CASSPKGAAISEYEQYF. CDR3 nucleotides: TGCGCCAGCAGCCCAAAAGGGGCAGCCATTTCGGAATACGAGCAGTACTTC.

The chain has TRBV27 and TRBJ1-4, with 10 bases fitting TRBD1. The CDR3 covers 16 residues. Germline lookup yields CDR1 MNHEY and CDR2 SMNVEV (reference sequence). The V and J ends lost 5 bases and 8 bases, in that order; junction bases with no gene match: 11. This CDR3 reads CASSPSSGTGVEKLFF. In nucleotides, the CDR3 is TGTGCCAGCAGTCCGAGCTCCGGGACAGGGGTGGAAAAACTGTTTTTT.

The J gene is TRBJ1-2, the V gene TRBV5-6; maybe TRBD1 (6 bases). The germline gives CDR1 SGHDT, CDR2 YYEEEE. V dropped 6 bases and J dropped 8 bases, with 23 bases sitting between them. The CDR3 length is 15 residues. The CDR3 bases are TGTGCCAGCATCCGAGGTAGGACAGACCTTTTGGGCTACACCTTC. Residues: CASIRGRTDLLGYTF. The entire variable domain, with the rest obtained from reference TRBV5-6 and TRBJ1-2, is as follows: DAGVTQSPTHLIKTRGQQVTLRCSPKSGHDTVSWYQQALGQGPQFIFQYYEEEERQRGNFPDRFSGHQFPNYSSELNVNALLLGDSALYLCASIRGRTDLLGYTFGSGTRLTVV.

The chain employs TRBV5-6 and TRBJ1-2; perhaps TRBD1 as D (6 bases). V shed 0 bases and J shed 3 bases, with 12 bases lying between them. CDR1 and CDR2 (germline): SGHDT, YYEEEE. There are 15 residues in the CDR3. In nucleotides, the CDR3 is TGTGCCAGCAGCTTGGGTGGGGGCATTGACTATGGCTACACCTTC. Amino acid sequence: CASSLGGGIDYGYTF.

CDR3 DNA: TGTGCCACCAGCACCCAGGACTGGGATTCCACTGAAGCTTTCTTT. As protein: CATSTQDWDSTEAFF. The chain couples TRBV15 to TRBJ1-1; D gene ambiguous. This CDR3 contains 15 residues. Looked up from germline, CDR1 is LNHNV and CDR2 is YYDKDF (reference sequence). V lost 4 bases and J lost 4, with 16 bases in between.

The chain couples TRBV5-1 to TRBJ1-5; 7 nucleotides line up with TRBD1. Germline-derived CDR1 and CDR2 are SGHRS and YFSETQ. After removal of 5 bases from V and 2 bases from J, the junction contained 4 bases not matched to a gene. The CDR3 is made up of 14 amino acids. CDR3 protein: CASSSTGGNQPQHF. The CDR3 DNA reads TGCGCCAGCAGTTCTACAGGGGGCAATCAGCCCCAGCATTTT.

This sequence joins TRBV21-1 and TRBJ1-3; no check of the table's D call, TRBD1, against the DNA was made. TRBV21-1 is a pseudogene locus. The CDR3 totals 17 residues. The CDR3 protein is CASSWETGGDSGNTIYF. CDR3 DNA: TGTGCCAGCAGCTGGGAGACAGGGGGTGACTCTGGAAACACCATATATTTT.

CDR3 bases: TGTGCCAGCAGCTTTTTTAAGCGGGGGAGAGGCAGAAATCAGCCCCAGCATTTT. Encoded protein: CASSFFKRGRGRNQPQHF. The rearrangement links TRBV5-6 to TRBJ1-5; D is possibly TRBD1 (5 bases). V was pared by 2 bases and J by 4 bases, with 22 bases between. Germline-derived CDR1 and CDR2 are SGHDT and YYEEEE. The CDR3 runs 18 residues. The full variable domain, completed using reference TRBV5-6 and TRBJ1-5, is DAGVTQSPTHLIKTRGQQVTLRCSPKSGHDTVSWYQQALGQGPQFIFQYYEEEERQRGNFPDRFSGHQFPNYSSELNVNALLLGDSALYLCASSFFKRGRGRNQPQHFGDGTRLSIL.